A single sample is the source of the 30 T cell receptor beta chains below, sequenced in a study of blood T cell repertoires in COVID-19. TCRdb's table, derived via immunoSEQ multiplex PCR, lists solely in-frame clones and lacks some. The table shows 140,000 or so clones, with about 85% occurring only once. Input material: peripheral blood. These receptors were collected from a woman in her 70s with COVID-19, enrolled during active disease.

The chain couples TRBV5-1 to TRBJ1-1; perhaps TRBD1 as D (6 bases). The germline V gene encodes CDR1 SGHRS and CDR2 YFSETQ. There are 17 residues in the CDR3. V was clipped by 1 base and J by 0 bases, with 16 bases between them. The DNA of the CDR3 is TGCGCCAGCAGCTTGAACGAACAGGGTTACATGAACACTGAAGCTTTCTTT. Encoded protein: CASSLNEQGYMNTEAFF. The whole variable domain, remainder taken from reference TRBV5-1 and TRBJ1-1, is KAGVTQTPRYLIKTRGQQVTLSCSPISGHRSVSWYQQTPGQGLQFLFEYFSETQRNKGNFPGRFSGRQFSNSRSEMNVSTLELGDSALYLCASSLNEQGYMNTEAFFGQGTRLTVV.

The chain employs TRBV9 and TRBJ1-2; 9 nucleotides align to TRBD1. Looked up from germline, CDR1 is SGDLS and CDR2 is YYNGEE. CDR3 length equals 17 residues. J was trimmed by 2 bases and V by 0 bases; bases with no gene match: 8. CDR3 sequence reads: CASSVGEGQGQNYGYTF. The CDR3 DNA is TGTGCCAGCAGCGTAGGGGAGGGACAGGGACAGAACTATGGCTACACCTTC.

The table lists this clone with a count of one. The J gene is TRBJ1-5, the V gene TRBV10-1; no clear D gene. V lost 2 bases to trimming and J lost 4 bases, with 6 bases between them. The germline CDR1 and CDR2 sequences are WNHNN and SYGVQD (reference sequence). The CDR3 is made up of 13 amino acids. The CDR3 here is CASSEQENQPQHF. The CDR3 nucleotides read TGCGCCAGCAGTGAGCAGGAAAATCAGCCCCAGCATTTT.

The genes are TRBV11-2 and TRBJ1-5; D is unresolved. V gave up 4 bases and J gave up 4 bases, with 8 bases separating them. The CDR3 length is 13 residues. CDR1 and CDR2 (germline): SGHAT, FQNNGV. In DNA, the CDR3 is TGTGCCAGCAGCTCCGAGCCGAATCAGCCCCAGCATTTT. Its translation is CASSSEPNQPQHF.

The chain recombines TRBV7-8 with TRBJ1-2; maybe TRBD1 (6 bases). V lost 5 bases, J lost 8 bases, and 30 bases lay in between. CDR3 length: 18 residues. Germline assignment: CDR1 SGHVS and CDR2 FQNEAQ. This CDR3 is CASSPRPLDSVTSKGYTF. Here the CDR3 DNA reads TGTGCCAGCAGCCCCCGACCGCTGGACAGCGTGACGAGTAAGGGCTACACCTTC.

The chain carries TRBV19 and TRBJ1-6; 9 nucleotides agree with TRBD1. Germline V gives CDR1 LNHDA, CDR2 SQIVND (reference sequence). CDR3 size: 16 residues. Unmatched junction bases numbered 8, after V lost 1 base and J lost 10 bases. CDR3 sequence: CASSIGGTGSGSPLHF. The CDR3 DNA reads TGTGCCAGTAGTATAGGTGGGACAGGGTCCGGATCACCCCTCCACTTT.

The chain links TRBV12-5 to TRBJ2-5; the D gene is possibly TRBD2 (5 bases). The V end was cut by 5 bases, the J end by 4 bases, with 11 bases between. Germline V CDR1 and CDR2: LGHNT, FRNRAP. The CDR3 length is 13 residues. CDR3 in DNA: TGTGCTAGTGGTACCTGGGAGAGAGAGACCCAGTACTTC. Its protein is CASGTWERETQYF.

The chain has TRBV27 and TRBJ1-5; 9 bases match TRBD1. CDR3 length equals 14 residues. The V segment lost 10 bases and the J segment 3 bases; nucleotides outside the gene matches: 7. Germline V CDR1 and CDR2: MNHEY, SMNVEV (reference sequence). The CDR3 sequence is CAIMTGGFNQPQHF. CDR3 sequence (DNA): TGTGCCATTATGACAGGGGGATTCAATCAGCCCCAGCATTTT.

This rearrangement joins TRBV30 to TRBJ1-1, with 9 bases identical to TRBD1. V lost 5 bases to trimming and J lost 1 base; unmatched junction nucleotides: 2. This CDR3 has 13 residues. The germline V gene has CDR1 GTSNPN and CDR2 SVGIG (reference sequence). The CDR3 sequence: CAWDRGRNTEAFF. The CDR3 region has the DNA TGTGCCTGGGACAGGGGGAGGAACACTGAAGCTTTCTTT.

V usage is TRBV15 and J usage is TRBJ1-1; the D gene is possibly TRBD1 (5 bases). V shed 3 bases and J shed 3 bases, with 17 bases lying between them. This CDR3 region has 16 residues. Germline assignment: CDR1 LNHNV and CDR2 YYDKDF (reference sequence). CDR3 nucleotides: TGTGCCACCAGCAGGGACGTTACCACGGGGGACACTGAAGCTTTCTTT. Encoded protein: CATSRDVTTGDTEAFF.

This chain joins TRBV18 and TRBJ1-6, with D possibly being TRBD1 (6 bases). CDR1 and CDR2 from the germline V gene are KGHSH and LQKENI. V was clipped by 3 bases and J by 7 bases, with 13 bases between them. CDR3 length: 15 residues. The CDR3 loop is CASSPVGQQNSPLHF. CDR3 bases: TGTGCCAGCTCACCGGTTGGACAGCAAAATTCACCCCTCCACTTT.

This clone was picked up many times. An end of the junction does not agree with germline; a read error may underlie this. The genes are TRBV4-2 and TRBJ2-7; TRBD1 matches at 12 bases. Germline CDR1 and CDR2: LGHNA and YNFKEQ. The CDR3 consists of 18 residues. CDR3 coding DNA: TGTGCCAGCCGCCAACTCCTTGCGGGACAGGGGGCGCAGTACGAGCAGTACTTC. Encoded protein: CASRQLLAGQGAQYEQYF.

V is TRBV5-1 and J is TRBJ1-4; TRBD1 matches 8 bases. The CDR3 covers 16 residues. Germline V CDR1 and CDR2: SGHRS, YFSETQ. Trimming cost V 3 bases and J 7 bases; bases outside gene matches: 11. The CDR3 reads CASSSLGTGLGEKLFF. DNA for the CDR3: TGCGCCAGCAGCTCGTTAGGGACAGGACTTGGTGAAAAACTGTTTTTT.

The CDR3 here is CAINRGISTDTQYF. Written as DNA, the CDR3 is TGTGCCATCAACCGGGGGATTAGCACAGATACGCAGTATTTT. The V gene is TRBV28, the J gene TRBJ2-3; possible D gene TRBD2, 6 bases. From germline, CDR1 is MDHEN and CDR2 SYDVKM. The V end lost 10 bases, the J end lost 0 bases, and 14 bases lay between the germline ends. This CDR3 contains 14 residues.

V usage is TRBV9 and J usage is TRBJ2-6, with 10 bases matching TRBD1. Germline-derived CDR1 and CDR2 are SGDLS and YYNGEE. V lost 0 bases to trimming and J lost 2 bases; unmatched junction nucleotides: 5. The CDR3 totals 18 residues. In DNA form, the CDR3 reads TGTGCCAGCAGCGTAGCGGGACAGGGGATGGCTGGGGCCAACGTCCTGACTTTC. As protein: CASSVAGQGMAGANVLTF. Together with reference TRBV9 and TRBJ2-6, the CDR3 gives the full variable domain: DSGVTQTPKHLITATGQRVTLRCSPRSGDLSVYWYQQSLDQGLQFLIQYYNGEERAKGNILERFSAQQFPDLHSELNLSSLELGDSALYFCASSVAGQGMAGANVLTFGAGSRLTVL.

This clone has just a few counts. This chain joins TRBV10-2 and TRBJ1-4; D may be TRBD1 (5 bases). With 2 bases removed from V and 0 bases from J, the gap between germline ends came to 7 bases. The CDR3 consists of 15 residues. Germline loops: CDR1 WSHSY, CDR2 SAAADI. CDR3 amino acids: CASSEQGATNEKLFF. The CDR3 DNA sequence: TGCGCCAGCAGTGAGCAGGGCGCAACTAATGAAAAACTGTTTTTT.

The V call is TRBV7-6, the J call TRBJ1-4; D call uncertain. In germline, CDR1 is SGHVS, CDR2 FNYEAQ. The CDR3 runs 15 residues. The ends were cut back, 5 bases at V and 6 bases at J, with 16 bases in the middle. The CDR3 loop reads CASSLPGPGDEKLFF. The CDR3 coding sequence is TGTGCCAGCAGCCTGCCAGGCCCCGGGGATGAAAAACTGTTTTTT.

In DNA, the CDR3 is TGTGCCAGCAGTTACCAGATATCCTACGAGCAGTACTTC. As protein: CASSYQISYEQYF. The rearrangement joins TRBV12-3 or TRBV12-4 to TRBJ2-7; D remains unclear. The CDR3 is 13 residues long. Between the trimmed V and J ends, which lost 4 bases and 1 base, there was a span of 8 bases.

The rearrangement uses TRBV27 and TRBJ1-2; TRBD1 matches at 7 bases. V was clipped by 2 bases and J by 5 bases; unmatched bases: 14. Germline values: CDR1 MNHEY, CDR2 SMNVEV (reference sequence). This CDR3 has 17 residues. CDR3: CASSLRRVVDREYGYTF. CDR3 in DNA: TGTGCCAGCAGTTTACGGCGCGTTGTCGACAGGGAGTATGGCTACACCTTC.

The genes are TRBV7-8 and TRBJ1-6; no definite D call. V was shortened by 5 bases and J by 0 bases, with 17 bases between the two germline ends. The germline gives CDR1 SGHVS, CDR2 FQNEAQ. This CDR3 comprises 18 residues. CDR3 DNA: TGTGCCAGCAGCACCAGCATGGGTGGGAGCTCCTATAATTCACCCCTCCACTTT. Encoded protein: CASSTSMGGSSYNSPLHF.

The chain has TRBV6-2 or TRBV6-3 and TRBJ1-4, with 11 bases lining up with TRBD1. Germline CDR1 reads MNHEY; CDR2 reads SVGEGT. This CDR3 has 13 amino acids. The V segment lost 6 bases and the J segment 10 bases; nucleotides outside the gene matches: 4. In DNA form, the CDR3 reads TGTGCCAGCAGCCCCGGGACAGGGGGAAAACTGTTTTTT. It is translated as CASSPGTGGKLFF.

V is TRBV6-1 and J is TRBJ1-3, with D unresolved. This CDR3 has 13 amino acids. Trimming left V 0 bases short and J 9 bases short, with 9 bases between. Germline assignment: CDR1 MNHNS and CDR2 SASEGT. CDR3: CASSEAEGLTIYF. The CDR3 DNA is TGTGCCAGCAGTGAAGCGGAGGGTCTCACCATATATTTT.

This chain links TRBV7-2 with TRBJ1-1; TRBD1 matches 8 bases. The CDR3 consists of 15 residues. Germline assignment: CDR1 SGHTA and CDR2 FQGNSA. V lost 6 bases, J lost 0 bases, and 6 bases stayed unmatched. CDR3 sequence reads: CASSGQGPMNTEAFF. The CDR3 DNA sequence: TGTGCCAGCAGTGGACAGGGCCCCATGAACACTGAAGCTTTCTTT.

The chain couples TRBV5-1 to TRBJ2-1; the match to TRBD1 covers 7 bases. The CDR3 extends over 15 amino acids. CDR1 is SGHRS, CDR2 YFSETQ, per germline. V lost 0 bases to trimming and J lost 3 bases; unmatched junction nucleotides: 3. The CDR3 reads CASSLGGGSYNEQFF. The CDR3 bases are TGCGCCAGCAGCTTGGGAGGGGGCAGCTACAATGAGCAGTTCTTC.

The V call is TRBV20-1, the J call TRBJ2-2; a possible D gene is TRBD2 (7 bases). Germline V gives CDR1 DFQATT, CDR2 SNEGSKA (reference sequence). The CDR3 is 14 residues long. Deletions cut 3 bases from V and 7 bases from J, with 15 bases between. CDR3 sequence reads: CSASRGGSNGELFF. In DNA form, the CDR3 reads TGCAGTGCTAGTAGGGGGGGCAGCAACGGGGAGCTGTTTTTT.

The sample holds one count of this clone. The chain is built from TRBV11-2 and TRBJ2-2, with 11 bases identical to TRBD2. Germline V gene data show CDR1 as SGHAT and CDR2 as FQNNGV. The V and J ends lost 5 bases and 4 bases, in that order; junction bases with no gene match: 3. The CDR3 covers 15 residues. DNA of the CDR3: TGTGCCAGCAGCCAAGGGACTAGCGGCACCGGGGAGCTGTTTTTT. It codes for CASSQGTSGTGELFF.

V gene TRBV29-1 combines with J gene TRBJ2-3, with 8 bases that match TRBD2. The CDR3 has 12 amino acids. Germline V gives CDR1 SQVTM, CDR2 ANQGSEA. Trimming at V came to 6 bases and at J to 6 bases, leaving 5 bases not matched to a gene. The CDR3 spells CSVDTGGDTQYF. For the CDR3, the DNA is TGCAGCGTGGACACGGGGGGGGATACGCAGTATTTT.

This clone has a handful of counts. The DNA of the CDR3 is TGTGCCAGCTCCAGGCCTGGGGGGGCGGGGGAGCTGTTTTTT. Its protein is CASSRPGGAGELFF. The rearrangement links TRBV2 to TRBJ2-2; tentative D call: TRBD2 (7 bases). V was pared by 8 bases and J by 8 bases, with 18 bases between. The length of the CDR3 is 14 residues. Per germline, CDR1 SNHLY and CDR2 FYNNEI.

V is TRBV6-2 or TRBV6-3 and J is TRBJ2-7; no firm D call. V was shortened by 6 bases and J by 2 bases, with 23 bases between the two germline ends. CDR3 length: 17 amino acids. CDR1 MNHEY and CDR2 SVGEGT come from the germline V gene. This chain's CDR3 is CASSPRRINKSAYEQYF. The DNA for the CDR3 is TGTGCCAGCAGCCCAAGGAGAATTAATAAATCGGCCTACGAGCAGTACTTC.

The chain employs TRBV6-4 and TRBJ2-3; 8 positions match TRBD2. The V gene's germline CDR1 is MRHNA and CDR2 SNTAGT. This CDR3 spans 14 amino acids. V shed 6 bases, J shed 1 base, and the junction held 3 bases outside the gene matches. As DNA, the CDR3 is TGTGCCAGCAGCTCAGCGGGGGGCACAGATACGCAGTATTTT. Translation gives CASSSAGGTDTQYF.